The 30 T cell receptor beta chains in this list originate from one sample, sequenced in a study of cytomegalovirus exposure and HLA in healthy donors. PCR was performed using 60 Vbeta and 13 Jbeta primers. The protocol was immunoSEQ multiplex PCR, while the TCRdb copy is restricted to in-frame clones and leaves out a portion. The repertoire holds 45,000 to 55,000 clones, with 55% to 65% as singletons. Sample: PBMCs. All receptors come from a human donor in good health.

This clone was counted only a few times. This chain joins TRBV5-4 and TRBJ2-3; D possibly corresponds to TRBD1 (6 bases). Trimming pared 0 bases from V and 2 bases from J, leaving 16 bases between. The CDR3 totals 17 residues. Germline V CDR1 and CDR2: SGHNT, YYREEE (reference sequence). CDR3 nucleotide sequence: TGTGCCAGCAGCTTGGGCCCTAGGCAGGGGTCCACAGATACGCAGTATTTT. Its translation: CASSLGPRQGSTDTQYF.

This clone was counted a few times. This chain joins TRBV4-2 and TRBJ2-7, with 10 bases matching TRBD2. Trimming took 4 bases from V and 7 from J; bases not matched to a gene: 1. CDR3 length: 12 residues. Germline V gene sequence: CDR1 LGHNA, CDR2 YNFKEQ. CDR3 loop: CASSLAGGEQYF. The CDR3 coding sequence is TGTGCCAGCAGCCTAGCGGGGGGAGAGCAGTACTTC.

This chain uses TRBV4-1 with TRBJ2-1; 11 positions agree with TRBD2. This CDR3 has 17 amino acids. V was pared by 1 base and J by 4 bases, with 6 bases of the junction left unmatched. The germline V gene has CDR1 MGHRA and CDR2 YSYEKL. CDR3 nucleotides: TGCGCCAGCAGCCAAGCCCAAACTAGCGGGGGTTACAATGAGCAGTTCTTC. Its protein is CASSQAQTSGGYNEQFF.

The chain couples TRBV30 to TRBJ2-2; D unclear. Germline loops: CDR1 GTSNPN, CDR2 SVGIG (reference sequence). This CDR3 spans 15 amino acids. V was cut by 0 bases and J by 7 bases, with 15 bases left in between. The CDR3 nucleotides are TGTGCCTGGAGTGTAGCCCAGCGCTTGGGCGGGGAGCTGTTTTTT. This gives the protein CAWSVAQRLGGELFF. The full variable domain, completed using reference TRBV30 and TRBJ2-2, is SQTIHQWPATLVQPVGSPLSLECTVEGTSNPNLYWYRQAAGRGLQLLFYSVGIGQISSEVPQNLSASRPQDRQFILSSKKLLLSDSGFYLCAWSVAQRLGGELFFGEGSRLTVL.

The chain uses TRBV5-8 and TRBJ2-1; TRBD2 matches 14 bases. There are 15 residues in the CDR3. CDR1 and CDR2 (germline): SGHTS, YDEGEE. The junction had 5 bases not matched to a gene; V was cut back by 4 bases and J by 8 bases. CDR3 DNA: TGTGCCAGCAGCACGACTAGCGGGGGGGATGATGAGCAGTTCTTC. It translates to CASSTTSGGDDEQFF. Based on the CDR3 plus reference TRBV5-8 and TRBJ2-1, the full variable domain is EAGVTQSPTHLIKTRGQQATLRCSPISGHTSVYWYQQALGLGLQFLLWYDEGEERNRGNFPPRFSGRQFPNYSSELNVNALELEDSALYLCASSTTSGGDDEQFFGPGTRLTVL.

The V gene is TRBV7-6, the J gene TRBJ2-6, with 11 bases fitting TRBD1. The CDR3 length is 18 residues. The junction had 6 bases not matched to a gene; V was cut back by 5 bases and J by 0 bases. Germline CDR1 is SGHVS and CDR2 is FNYEAQ. Here the CDR3 DNA reads TGTGCCAGCAGCCCCTCCGGGACAGGGGGCTCTGGGGCCAACGTCCTGACTTTC. It encodes CASSPSGTGGSGANVLTF. The whole variable domain, filled in from reference TRBV7-6 and TRBJ2-6, reads GAGVSQSPRYKVTKRGQDVALRCDPISGHVSLYWYRQALGQGPEFLTYFNYEAQQDKSGLPNDRFSAERPEGSISTLTIQRTEQRDSAMYRCASSPSGTGGSGANVLTFGAGSRLTVL.

V and J are TRBV15 and TRBJ2-3; 9 positions match TRBD2. Germline CDR1 is LNHNV and CDR2 is YYDKDF (reference sequence). CDR3 length: 16 amino acids. With 1 base clipped from V and 6 bases from J, the junction kept 8 bases outside the gene matches. Written as DNA, the CDR3 is TGTGCCACCAGCAGAGGGCGGGGGGGATACTACGATACGCAGTATTTT. The encoded protein is CATSRGRGGYYDTQYF.

This clone was observed a few times. V usage is TRBV6-6 and J usage is TRBJ1-6; 7 bases are a match to TRBD1. V was pared by 6 bases and J by 7 bases, with 6 bases of the junction left unmatched. Germline assignment: CDR1 MNHNY and CDR2 SVGAGI (reference sequence). The CDR3 length is 14 residues. CDR3 amino acids: CASSNRGSNSPLHF. The CDR3 DNA reads as TGTGCCAGCAGCAACAGGGGCTCGAATTCACCCCTCCACTTT.

The chain links TRBV25-1 to TRBJ2-2; D perhaps matches TRBD2 (6 bases). This CDR3 is built from 16 residues. V was pared by 4 bases and J by 3 bases, with 15 bases between. Germline V gives CDR1 MGHDK, CDR2 SYGVNS. This chain's CDR3 is CASSGGRSADTGELFF. CDR3 nucleotide sequence: TGTGCCAGCAGTGGAGGGAGGAGTGCGGACACCGGGGAGCTGTTTTTT.

The chain is built from TRBV4-3 and TRBJ2-7; weak D call: TRBD2 (5 bases). From germline, CDR1 is LGHNA and CDR2 YSLEER. CDR3 length: 15 residues. Trimming removed 0 bases at V and 3 bases at J, with 12 bases between. CDR3 in amino acids: CASSQDGGGSYEQYF. The CDR3 nucleotides read TGCGCCAGCAGCCAAGATGGTGGAGGTAGCTACGAGCAGTACTTC.

This clone came up a few times. V is TRBV29-1 and J is TRBJ2-5; maybe TRBD1 (5 bases). CDR3 size: 14 residues. In germline, CDR1 is SQVTM, CDR2 ANQGSEA. V shed 3 bases and J shed 5 bases, with 16 bases lying between them. CDR3 residues: CSVERDSPRETQYF. The CDR3 bases are TGCAGCGTTGAGAGAGACAGCCCCCGGGAGACCCAGTACTTC.

The chain couples TRBV9 to TRBJ2-1; 14 bases agree with TRBD2. Trimming removed 4 bases from V and 9 bases from J; junction bases left unmatched: 6. Germline CDR1 SGDLS, CDR2 YYNGEE. This CDR3 is built from 15 residues. CDR3 sequence reads: CASSTQTSGGAEQFF. Written as DNA, the CDR3 is TGTGCCAGCAGCACCCAGACTAGCGGGGGGGCTGAGCAGTTCTTC.

Only a few counts were recorded for this clone. This chain uses TRBV5-1 with TRBJ1-3; 9 nucleotides agree with TRBD1. The J segment lost 0 bases and the V segment lost 2 bases, leaving 0 bases of the junction unmatched. This CDR3 spans 15 amino acids. CDR1 is SGHRS and CDR2 is YFSETQ in the germline V gene. The CDR3 sequence: CASSLQGASGNTIYF. The CDR3 DNA sequence: TGCGCCAGCAGCTTACAGGGGGCCTCTGGAAACACCATATATTTT.

As for this clone: At one boundary the junction diverges from the germline segment, which might be a read error. Distinct nucleotide sequences in the sample also encode this CDR3. The chain links TRBV4-3 to TRBJ1-2; 7 bases are shared with TRBD1. This CDR3 comprises 17 residues. Germline CDR1 is LGHNA and CDR2 is YSLEER. The CDR3 region is CASSQDFLPNRGRGYTF. The CDR3, as DNA: TGCGCCAGTAGCCAAGATTTTCTACCCAACAGGGGTAGGGGCTACACCTTC.

The V call is TRBV7-9, the J call TRBJ2-1; a possible D gene is TRBD2 (5 bases). Per the germline V gene, CDR1 is SEHNR and CDR2 is FQNEAQ (reference sequence). There are 11 residues in the CDR3. Trimming removed 8 bases from V and 7 bases from J, with 9 bases in between. CDR3 protein: CASFTGNEQFF. As DNA, the CDR3 is TGTGCCAGCTTTACGGGGAATGAGCAGTTCTTC.

The chain couples TRBV2 to TRBJ2-2, with D possibly matching TRBD2 (5 bases). The CDR3 loop spans 14 amino acids. The germline V gene encodes CDR1 SNHLY and CDR2 FYNNEI. Trimming cost V 8 bases and J 0 bases, with 10 bases left between them. CDR3 sequence (DNA): TGTGCCAGCGCTAGCACCGCGAACACCGGGGAGCTGTTTTTT. Translated: CASASTANTGELFF.

This rearrangement joins TRBV5-1 to TRBJ2-3; the D gene is possibly TRBD1 (6 bases). Germline V gene data show CDR1 as SGHRS and CDR2 as YFSETQ. V shed 0 bases and J shed 4 bases, with 9 bases lying between them. CDR3 size: 14 residues. The chain's CDR3 is CASSLGTDPDTQYF. CDR3 nucleotide sequence: TGCGCCAGCAGCTTGGGGACAGATCCAGATACGCAGTATTTT.

J is TRBJ2-5 and V is TRBV6-5, with 7 bases that match TRBD2. In germline, CDR1 is MNHEY, CDR2 SVGAGI. V shed 3 bases and J 14 bases; nucleotides not matched to a gene: 6. The CDR3 loop spans 11 amino acids. In nucleotides, the CDR3 is TGTGCCAGCAGTTATGGGGGGACTACCTACTTC. Translation gives CASSYGGTTYF.

The table lists this clone with a few counts. The CDR3 region is CASSARVSNQPQHF. The CDR3 nucleotides read TGTGCCAGCAGTGCCAGGGTTAGCAATCAGCCCCAGCATTTT. The rearrangement uses TRBV6-5 and TRBJ1-5, with D possibly matching TRBD1 (5 bases). V lost 5 bases, J lost 0 bases, and 8 bases lay in between. The CDR3 consists of 14 residues. Germline CDR1 reads MNHEY; CDR2 reads SVGAGI.

V is TRBV9 and J is TRBJ1-2; 7 bases line up with TRBD1. CDR3 length equals 14 residues. The germline gives CDR1 SGDLS, CDR2 YYNGEE. V dropped 2 bases and J dropped 3; count of bases not matched to a gene: 4. CDR3 in amino acids: CASSVRDRDYGYTF. The CDR3 DNA is TGTGCCAGCAGCGTCCGGGACAGAGACTATGGCTACACCTTC.

The rearrangement links TRBV5-1 to TRBJ2-5; TRBD2 matches 10 bases. Germline assignment: CDR1 SGHRS and CDR2 YFSETQ. V shed 3 bases, J shed 5 bases, and the junction held 13 bases outside the gene matches. The CDR3 spans 17 residues. CDR3 loop: CASSWGLARGEKETQYF. In nucleotides, the CDR3 is TGCGCCAGCAGCTGGGGACTAGCGAGGGGCGAGAAGGAGACCCAGTACTTC.

V is TRBV6-6 and J is TRBJ2-3; 11 nucleotides match TRBD2. Germline loops: CDR1 MNHNY, CDR2 SVGAGI (reference sequence). The CDR3 is made up of 15 amino acids. V was pared by 6 bases and J by 4 bases, with 6 bases of the junction left unmatched. The CDR3 DNA is TGTGCCAGCAGAATGACTAGCGGGATCGCAGATACGCAGTATTTT. Protein: CASRMTSGIADTQYF.

CDR3 DNA sequence: TGCGCCAGCAGCCGGGGAGGCGGGGGGGCCCACAATGAGCAGTTCTTC. Its translation: CASSRGGGGAHNEQFF. The chain uses TRBV5-1 and TRBJ2-1; 9 bases fit TRBD2. Trimming at V came to 4 bases and at J to 5 bases, leaving 10 bases not matched to a gene. Per the germline V gene, CDR1 is SGHRS and CDR2 is YFSETQ. This CDR3 contains 16 residues.

This clone occurred a few times. This chain joins TRBV5-4 and TRBJ2-2, with 7 bases fitting TRBD2. J lost 3 bases, V lost 4 bases, and 6 bases had no gene match. The CDR3 totals 15 residues. Germline assignment: CDR1 SGHNT and CDR2 YYREEE (reference sequence). The CDR3 sequence: CASSPGRGDTGELFF. DNA of the CDR3: TGTGCCAGCAGCCCTGGACGGGGGGACACCGGGGAGCTGTTTTTT. Based on the CDR3 plus reference TRBV5-4 and TRBJ2-2, the full variable domain is ETGVTQSPTHLIKTRGQQVTLRCSSQSGHNTVSWYQQALGQGPQFIFQYYREEENGRGNFPPRFSGLQFPNYSSELNVNALELDDSALYLCASSPGRGDTGELFFGEGSRLTVL.

The CDR3 loop reads CASSPLDSYYEQYF. For the CDR3, the DNA is TGTGCCAGTAGTCCCTTGGACAGTTACTACGAGCAGTACTTC. The rearrangement joins TRBV19 to TRBJ2-7; tentative D call: TRBD1 (6 bases). This CDR3 has 14 amino acids. V dropped 5 bases and J dropped 3 bases, with 14 bases sitting between them. From germline, CDR1 is LNHDA and CDR2 SQIVND (reference sequence).

The chain joins TRBV27 to TRBJ1-5; 9 nucleotides line up with TRBD1. J gave up 7 bases and V 3 bases, and 7 bases lay outside the gene matches. CDR3 length: 15 residues. Germline V gives CDR1 MNHEY, CDR2 SMNVEV (reference sequence). DNA of the CDR3: TGTGCCAGCAGTTTTCGGGGACAGGGTTCCCAGCCCCAGCATTTT. Its protein product is CASSFRGQGSQPQHF.

The genes are TRBV6-1 and TRBJ2-3; D not resolved. V lost 5 bases and J lost 2, with 11 bases in between. Germline CDR1 MNHNS, CDR2 SASEGT. The CDR3 has 14 amino acids. The CDR3 spells CASSIDSATDTQYF. The DNA for the CDR3 is TGTGCCAGCAGTATTGACTCGGCCACAGATACGCAGTATTTT.

The V gene is TRBV5-1, the J gene TRBJ2-1, with 9 bases matching TRBD2. This CDR3 is 17 amino acids long. In germline, CDR1 is SGHRS, CDR2 YFSETQ. The V gene end was trimmed by 4 bases and the J gene end by 8 bases; junction bases not matched to a gene: 16. The CDR3 bases are TGCGCCAGCAGCCCGCGGGGGGGCCGTCCATACAACGATGAGCAGTTCTTC. Protein: CASSPRGGRPYNDEQFF.

This chain joins TRBV5-1 and TRBJ2-5, with no clear D. The CDR3 consists of 16 residues. Trimming cost V 1 base and J 4 bases, with 17 bases left between them. CDR1 is SGHRS and CDR2 is YFSETQ in the germline V gene. In DNA, the CDR3 is TGCGCCAGCAGCTTGATCGGTGCAATCGAGGTAGAGACCCAGTACTTC. This gives the protein CASSLIGAIEVETQYF.

V usage is TRBV5-6 and J usage is TRBJ1-1, with D unclear. Deletions cut 4 bases from V and 2 bases from J, with 6 bases between. Germline V gene sequence: CDR1 SGHDT, CDR2 YYEEEE. The CDR3 is 12 residues long. The CDR3 coding sequence is TGTGCCAGCAGCCGTCTTAACACTGAAGCTTTCTTT. Protein: CASSRLNTEAFF.